This T cell receptor (beta chain) comes out of a study of cytomegalovirus exposure and HLA in healthy donors. The PCR ran on 60 Vbeta and 13 Jbeta primers. The table came from immunoSEQ multiplex PCR; TCRdb's copy has only in-frame clones and leaves some out. The table includes more than 85,000 clones, roughly three quarters detected once. This CDR3 spans 14 amino acids. Germline loops: CDR1 MNHEY, CDR2 SVGAGI. This receptor was taken from a male donor in good health and CMV-seropositive. This chain joins TRBV6-5 and TRBJ2-3; D might be TRBD2 (5 bases). Material for sequencing was PBMCs. CDR3: CASSFGGSTDTQYF. For the CDR3, the DNA is TGTGCTTCTTCGTTCGGAGGTAGCACAGATACGCAGTATTTT.